The rows below give T cell receptor beta chains drawn from one sample of a study of T cell repertoires in cytomegalovirus infection. TCRdb called the reads again in MiXCR, with one record for every CDR3 protein. The sample holds 560,000 or so distinct CDR3 sequences; 15% to 20% are singletons and the top ten take around 25%. The sample taken for sequencing was CD8+ T cells from PBMCs. These TCRs come from a human donor in good health (CMV status not recorded). Some clones in this sample may be carry-over from other donors' samples. Each CDR3 is given with its conserved first and last residue. Each record gives: V gene, J gene, clone size, D gene, CDR3 protein, CDR3 DNA. A D gene is named only where the DNA matches it firmly. Rows give clone size only sometimes, using once, few, many, or a class for an expanded clone.

TRBV27	TRBJ1-2	few	-	CASSFQGHGYTF	TGTGCCAGCAGTTTCCAGGGGCATGGCTACACCTTC
TRBV5-3	TRBJ1-5	-	-	CARSLFLQIDSNQPQHF	TGTGCCAGAAGCTTGTTTTTACAGATCGATAGCAATCAGCCCCAGCATTTT
TRBV4-2	TRBJ2-1	many	TRBD2	CASSQPGLAGVIEQFF	TGTGCCAGCAGCCAGCCGGGACTAGCGGGAGTCATTGAGCAGTTCTTC
TRBV9	TRBJ2-3	-	-	CASSDQPTRPTSTDTQYF	TGTGCCAGCAGCGACCAACCTACTCGTCCCACTAGCACAGATACGCAGTATTTT
TRBV6-5	TRBJ2-3	once	-	CASSYSEGVGTQYF	TGTGCCAGCAGTTACTCAGAGGGGGTGGGTACGCAGTATTTT
TRBV28	TRBJ2-7	-	TRBD2	CASRGIAGWSSYEQYF	TGTGCCAGCAGGGGAATAGCGGGGTGGAGCTCCTACGAGCAGTACTTC
TRBV5-4	TRBJ2-2	few	-	CASRVNTGELFF	TGTGCCAGCAGGGTTAACACCGGGGAGCTGTTTTTT
TRBV27	TRBJ2-7	many	TRBD1	CASSPTGTGGTYEQYF	TGTGCCAGCAGCCCAACCGGGACAGGAGGCACCTACGAGCAGTACTTC
TRBV11-1	TRBJ2-2	many	-	CASSLVGGLDTGELFF	TGTGCCAGCAGCTTAGTAGGGGGGCTGGACACCGGGGAGCTGTTTTTT
TRBV14	TRBJ1-2	-	-	CASSQGFNGYTF	TGTGCCAGCAGCCAGGGGTTCAATGGCTACACCTTC
TRBV19	TRBJ2-7	-	-	CASSIAGYYEQYF	TGTGCCAGTAGTATCGCGGGGTACTACGAGCAGTACTTC